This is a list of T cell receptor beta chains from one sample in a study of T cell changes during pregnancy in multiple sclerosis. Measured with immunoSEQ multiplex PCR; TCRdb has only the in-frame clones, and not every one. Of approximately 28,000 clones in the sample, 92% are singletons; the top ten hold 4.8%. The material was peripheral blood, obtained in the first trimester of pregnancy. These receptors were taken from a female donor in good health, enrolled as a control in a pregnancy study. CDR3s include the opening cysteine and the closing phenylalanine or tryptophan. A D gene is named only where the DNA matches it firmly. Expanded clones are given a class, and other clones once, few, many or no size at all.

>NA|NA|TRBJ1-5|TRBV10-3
CAIRSGSNQPQHF
TGTGCCATCAGGTCAGGCAGCAATCAGCCCCAGCATTTT
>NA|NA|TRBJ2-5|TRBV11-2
CASSLNGVIAEETQYF
TGTGCCAGCAGCCTAAACGGGGTAATAGCGGAGGAGACCCAGTACTTC
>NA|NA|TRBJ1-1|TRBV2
CASSTWGGRRTEAFF
TGTGCCAGCAGTACCTGGGGGGGGCGTAGGACTGAAGCTTTCTTT
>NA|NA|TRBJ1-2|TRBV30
CAWMEEDYGYTF
TGTGCCTGGATGGAAGAGGACTATGGCTACACCTTC
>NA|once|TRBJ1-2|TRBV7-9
CASSYGQTYGYTF
TGTGCCAGCAGCTACGGACAAACCTACGGCTACACCTTC
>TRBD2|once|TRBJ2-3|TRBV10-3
CATQGRAGVDTQYF
TGTGCCACCCAGGGGCGAGCGGGAGTAGATACGCAGTATTTT
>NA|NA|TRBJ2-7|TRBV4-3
CASSQDLGSASYEQYF
TGCGCCAGCAGCCAAGATTTAGGTAGCGCCTCCTACGAGCAGTACTTC
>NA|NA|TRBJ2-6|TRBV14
CASSQETGVSGANVLTF
TGTGCCAGCAGCCAAGAGACAGGTGTCTCTGGGGCCAACGTCCTGACTTTC
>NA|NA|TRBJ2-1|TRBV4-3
CASSQDARGGSYNEQFF
TGCGCCAGCAGCCAAGATGCGAGGGGGGGCTCCTACAATGAGCAGTTCTTC
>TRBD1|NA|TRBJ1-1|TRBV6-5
CASTIQGSATEAFF
TGTGCCAGCACCATACAGGGGTCAGCCACTGAAGCTTTCTTT
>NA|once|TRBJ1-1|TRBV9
CASSVGASGDTEAFF
TGTGCCAGCAGCGTGGGGGCGAGTGGGGACACTGAAGCTTTCTTT
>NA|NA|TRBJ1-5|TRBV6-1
CASRGGGTGNQPQHF
TGTGCCAGCAGAGGGGGGGGTACGGGCAATCAGCCCCAGCATTTT
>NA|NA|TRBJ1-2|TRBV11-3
CASSLGMADYGYTF
TGTGCCAGCAGCTTAGGAATGGCAGACTATGGCTACACCTTC
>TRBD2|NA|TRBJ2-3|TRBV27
CASSTSGGPYRTQYF
TGTGCCAGCAGCACTAGCGGGGGCCCTTATCGTACGCAGTATTTT
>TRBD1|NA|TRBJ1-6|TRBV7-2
CASSLTGNRGNSPLHF
TGTGCCAGCAGCTTAACAGGGAACAGGGGTAATTCACCCCTCCACTTT
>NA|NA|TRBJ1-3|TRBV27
CASTYRQGSGNTIYF
TGTGCCAGCACCTATCGGCAGGGCTCTGGAAACACCATATATTTT
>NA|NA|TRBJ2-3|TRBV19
CASSMSAGRTDTQYF
TGTGCCAGTAGTATGAGTGCAGGTCGCACAGATACGCAGTATTTT